Sequencing of this TCR beta chain was carried out in a study of graft-versus-host responses after intestinal transplantation. Overall study context: Every recipient underwent anti-thymocyte globulin induction, then tacrolimus and steroids for approximately three years.

A note on this clone: Its antigen is not identified.

CDR1 and CDR2 (germline): SGHTS, YDEGEE. The J segment lost 8 bases and the V segment lost 0 bases, leaving 10 bases of the junction unmatched. The CDR3 extends over 15 amino acids. Sequenced by immunoSEQ multiplex PCR; TCRdb stores in-frame clones only, minus some. The sample yields more than 70,000 clones, approximately 78% seen once. The gene calls are TRBV5-8 and TRBJ2-5; 7 positions match TRBD2. This TCR came from a human donor who received an intestinal transplant. The material sequenced was unstimulated CD4+ T cells sorted from spleen or lymph node cells, taken before intestinal transplant. The CDR3 DNA follows: TGTGCCAGCAGCTTGGTTGGGACTACCTTTGCAACCCAGTACTTC. Its protein product is CASSLVGTTFATQYF. Variable domain in full (rest from reference TRBV5-8 and TRBJ2-5): EAGVTQSPTHLIKTRGQQATLRCSPISGHTSVYWYQQALGLGLQFLLWYDEGEERNRGNFPPRFSGRQFPNYSSELNVNALELEDSALYLCASSLVGTTFATQYFGPGTRLLVL.